The 22 T cell receptor beta chains below come from one sample, sequenced in a study of cytomegalovirus exposure and HLA in healthy donors. The PCR employed 60 Vbeta primers together with 13 Jbeta primers. Only in-frame clones appear in the TCRdb table, and some are missing; sequencing was by immunoSEQ multiplex PCR. The table has more than 95,000 clones, about 10% seen once. The sequenced sample consisted of PBMCs. These TCRs come from a woman younger than 30 in good health and CMV-seropositive.

This rearrangement joins TRBV29-1 to TRBJ2-7, with D perhaps matching TRBD1 (6 bases). Trimming took 4 bases from V and 6 from J, leaving 16 bases between them. Germline V lookup: CDR1 SQVTM, CDR2 ANQGSEA. The CDR3 runs 13 residues. CDR3 sequence: CSVVPQTGTEQYF. CDR3 coding DNA: TGCAGCGTTGTGCCCCAGACAGGTACCGAGCAGTACTTC.

This clone was counted between two and nine times. The chain links TRBV9 to TRBJ2-1, with a tentative D call TRBD2 (5 bases). The ends were cut back, 3 bases at V and 8 bases at J, with 27 bases in the middle. Germline CDR1 reads SGDLS; CDR2 reads YYNGEE. This CDR3 spans 18 amino acids. The CDR3 loop reads CASSGRAGYRLGSDEQFF. For the CDR3, the DNA is TGTGCCAGCAGCGGCCGCGCGGGTTACCGCCTGGGTAGCGATGAGCAGTTCTTC.

The gene calls are TRBV4-1 and TRBJ2-7, with 7 nucleotides matching TRBD2. The V and J ends lost 6 bases and 0 bases, in that order; junction bases with no gene match: 11. Germline V lookup: CDR1 MGHRA, CDR2 YSYEKL. This CDR3 spans 16 amino acids. Here the CDR3 DNA reads TGCGCCAGCAGAGGTGGCCAAAGCGGGAACTCCTACGAGCAGTACTTC. Its protein is CASRGGQSGNSYEQYF.

The chain has TRBV29-1 and TRBJ2-7, with a weak D call TRBD2 (6 bases). Germline V gene sequence: CDR1 SQVTM, CDR2 ANQGSEA. Trimming shortened V by 2 bases and J by 6 bases, and 11 bases separated the two germline ends. CDR3 size: 12 residues. The CDR3 DNA reads as TGCAGCGTTGAACGGGGGTTGGGCGAGCAGTACTTC. This sequence encodes CSVERGLGEQYF.

This clone was observed a few times. The genes are TRBV14 and TRBJ2-7; 7 nucleotides align to TRBD2. CDR1 is SGHDN and CDR2 is FVKESK in the germline V gene. Losses at the gene ends were 1 base for V and 2 bases for J; bases not matched to a gene: 8. The CDR3 contains 16 residues. DNA of the CDR3: TGTGCCAGCAGCCAAGGGACCCTCGGGACTACCTACGAGCAGTACTTC. Translated: CASSQGTLGTTYEQYF.

This clone was detected a few times. The chain is built from TRBV27 and TRBJ2-7; D ambiguous. V was pared by 5 bases and J by 5 bases, with 13 bases between. This CDR3 contains 13 residues. Per germline, CDR1 MNHEY and CDR2 SMNVEV (reference sequence). The CDR3 bases are TGTGCCAGCAGTCCCCCCGAGCGTGACGAGCAGTACTTC. Protein product: CASSPPERDEQYF.

This clone was recorded a few times. V gene TRBV10-3 combines with J gene TRBJ1-5; D is perhaps TRBD1 (6 bases). Germline V gene data show CDR1 as ENHRY and CDR2 as SYGVKD. This CDR3 spans 14 amino acids. Trimming stripped 10 bases from V and 0 bases from J, with 13 bases between. CDR3 protein: CASRDMNSNQPQHF. Written as DNA, the CDR3 is TGTGCCAGCCGGGACATGAATAGCAATCAGCCCCAGCATTTT.

This clone was detected a few times. The chain links TRBV7-9 to TRBJ1-1; perhaps TRBD1 as D (6 bases). Trimming stripped 1 base from V and 0 bases from J, with 9 bases between. Germline V CDR1 and CDR2: SEHNR, FQNEAQ (reference sequence). The CDR3 runs 15 residues. DNA of the CDR3: TGTGCCAGCAGCTTAGGGGACACCGTGAACACTGAAGCTTTCTTT. Amino acid sequence: CASSLGDTVNTEAFF. Complete variable domain (other parts from reference TRBV7-9 and TRBJ1-1): DTGVSQNPRHKITKRGQNVTFRCDPISEHNRLYWYRQTLGQGPEFLTYFQNEAQLEKSRLLSDRFSAERPKGSFSTLEIQRTEQGDSAMYLCASSLGDTVNTEAFFGQGTRLTVV.

The chain recombines TRBV7-3 with TRBJ2-7, with a weak D call TRBD2 (6 bases). CDR3 length equals 14 residues. V was clipped by 3 bases and J by 6 bases, with 15 bases between them. The germline gives CDR1 SGHTA, CDR2 FQGTGA. The CDR3 DNA is TGTGCCAGCAGCTTGTTAATTAGTAGCGGCGAGCAGTACTTC. Its protein is CASSLLISSGEQYF.

This clone turned up a few times. This chain joins TRBV9 and TRBJ2-1, with 12 bases fitting TRBD2. Germline V gives CDR1 SGDLS, CDR2 YYNGEE. The J segment lost 5 bases and the V segment lost 1 base, leaving 4 bases of the junction unmatched. The CDR3 contains 16 residues. The CDR3 nucleotides read TGTGCCAGCAGCGTATCTAGCGGGAGGGCACACAATGAGCAGTTCTTC. Translation gives CASSVSSGRAHNEQFF.

This clone has only a few counts. This sequence joins TRBV27 and TRBJ1-1; 7 nucleotides align to TRBD1. Germline assignment: CDR1 MNHEY and CDR2 SMNVEV (reference sequence). V was clipped by 5 bases and J by 5 bases; unmatched bases: 11. The CDR3 spans 15 residues. The CDR3 DNA reads TGTGCCAGCAGTCCTACAGGGGCCGGCGTAACTGAAGCTTTCTTT. It codes for CASSPTGAGVTEAFF.

This clone has just a few counts. The genes are TRBV19 and TRBJ1-1; 10 nucleotides match TRBD1. V shed 5 bases and J 3 bases; nucleotides not matched to a gene: 3. The CDR3 is 14 amino acids. Germline V CDR1 and CDR2: LNHDA, SQIVND (reference sequence). The CDR3 region has the DNA TGTGCCAGTAGTGACAGGGGGCGCGACACTGAAGCTTTCTTT. The encoded protein is CASSDRGRDTEAFF.

This chain links TRBV4-1 with TRBJ2-2; 15 nucleotides agree with TRBD2. The V gene end was trimmed by 0 bases and the J gene end by 4 bases; junction bases not matched to a gene: 9. CDR1 and CDR2 (germline): MGHRA, YSYEKL. The CDR3 totals 20 residues. CDR3 sequence reads: CASSQDAGLAGGPGTGELFF. The CDR3 nucleotides are TGCGCCAGCAGCCAAGACGCCGGACTAGCGGGAGGGCCGGGCACCGGGGAGCTGTTTTTT.

This clone was observed a few times. V usage is TRBV15 and J usage is TRBJ1-5; D unresolved. The CDR3 has 20 amino acids. CDR1 is LNHNV and CDR2 is YYDKDF in the germline V gene (reference sequence). The germline V and J ends were trimmed by 0 bases and 0 bases, with 21 bases remaining between them. As DNA, the CDR3 is TGTGCCACCAGCAGAGAGGTATTTGAGGGATTTGGGCATAGCAATCAGCCCCAGCATTTT. It specifies CATSREVFEGFGHSNQPQHF.

This clone showed up just a few times. The chain uses TRBV5-6 and TRBJ2-7, with D possibly TRBD2 on 5 matching bases. V was clipped by 10 bases and J by 0 bases, with 17 bases between them. There are 14 residues in the CDR3. Germline lookup yields CDR1 SGHDT and CDR2 YYEEEE. CDR3 sequence (DNA): TGTGCCTCCGGGATAGCTCCGAGCTCCTACGAGCAGTACTTC. Translated, it gives CASGIAPSSYEQYF.

This clone appeared a few times. V usage is TRBV6-1 and J usage is TRBJ1-5; D perhaps matches TRBD1 (6 bases). CDR3 length: 14 residues. The V and J ends lost 4 bases and 2 bases respectively, with 9 bases between them. The germline V gene has CDR1 MNHNS and CDR2 SASEGT. The CDR3 region is CASSAAGGNQPQHF. CDR3 coding DNA: TGTGCCAGCAGTGCCGCAGGGGGCAATCAGCCCCAGCATTTT.

The chain has TRBV5-6 and TRBJ1-4; 7 bases match TRBD1. The CDR3 runs to 15 residues. Germline CDR1 reads SGHDT; CDR2 reads YYEEEE. Trimming cost V 0 bases and J 5 bases; bases outside gene matches: 4. CDR3 protein: CASSLAVQGNEKLFF. DNA of the CDR3: TGTGCCAGCAGCTTGGCCGTACAGGGGAATGAAAAACTGTTTTTT.

This clone was found a few times. V usage is TRBV11-3 and J usage is TRBJ2-2; D may be TRBD2 (7 bases). This CDR3 region has 18 residues. Germline CDR1 is SGHNT and CDR2 is YENEEA. Trimming pared 2 bases from V and 5 bases from J, leaving 21 bases between. As DNA, the CDR3 is TGTGCCAGCAGCTTAAACGTTTTCGGAGGGGGAGGGACCGGGGAGCTGTTTTTT. This encodes CASSLNVFGGGGTGELFF.

This clone was picked up a small number of times. This chain joins TRBV28 and TRBJ2-7; 13 positions agree with TRBD2. Germline V CDR1 and CDR2: MDHEN, SYDVKM. The ends lost 5 bases at V and 6 bases at J; junction bases unmatched: 10. The CDR3 extends over 16 amino acids. The CDR3 coding sequence is TGTGCCAGCAGTACCACAACTAGCGGGAGGGCGGTCGAGCAGTACTTC. Amino acid sequence: CASSTTTSGRAVEQYF.

This clone was found a few times. CDR3 sequence (DNA): TGCAGCGTTGATGTCGGACTCTCCCTCGGCTACACCTTC. Translated: CSVDVGLSLGYTF. V usage is TRBV29-1 and J usage is TRBJ1-2; D is unclear. V was cut by 3 bases and J by 8 bases, with 16 bases left in between. The V gene's germline CDR1 is SQVTM and CDR2 ANQGSEA. This CDR3 region has 13 residues.

This clone was recorded a few times. This sequence joins TRBV11-3 and TRBJ1-5; TRBD1 matches 7 bases. CDR1 and CDR2 from the germline V gene are SGHNT and YENEEA. The CDR3 has 14 amino acids. V lost 7 bases, J lost 2 bases, and 5 bases stayed unmatched. Written as DNA, the CDR3 is TGTGCCAGCAACAGGGGATGGGGCAATCAGCCCCAGCATTTT. Its translation is CASNRGWGNQPQHF.

This rearrangement joins TRBV7-3 to TRBJ2-7, with 10 bases fitting TRBD2. This CDR3 contains 17 residues. V lost 3 bases, J lost 0 bases, and 8 bases stayed unmatched. Germline CDR1 SGHTA, CDR2 FQGTGA. The CDR3 here is CASSFVSGRRNSYEQYF. As DNA, the CDR3 is TGTGCCAGCAGCTTCGTTAGCGGGAGGCGTAACTCCTACGAGCAGTACTTC.